These 20 T cell receptor beta chains originate from one sample sequenced in a study of blood T cells in healthy people across ages. Using a J-beta primer mix together with a sample-barcoded 5' primer, a second PCR was run for about 7 to 12 cycles. TCRdb ran MiXCR on the 5' RACE reads and lists one entry per CDR3 protein. The table has about 830,000 distinct CDR3 sequences, 60% to 80% seen once. Sequences were obtained from blood. These receptors were obtained from a man under 40 in good health.

The rearrangement joins TRBV4-2 to TRBJ2-6, with TRBD1 matching 10 bases. The germline CDR1 and CDR2 sequences are LGHNA and YNFKEQ. The trim removed 4 bases at V and 0 bases at J, leaving 12 bases unmatched. The CDR3 extends over 20 amino acids. The CDR3 DNA sequence: TGTGCCAGCAGCCCATATCCGGGACAGGGGTCCTCCTCTGGGGCCAACGTCCTGACTTTC. Residues: CASSPYPGQGSSSGANVLTF.

This clonotype was seen a few times. The chain carries TRBV29-1 and TRBJ2-5; 7 bases are shared with TRBD1. The germline V gene encodes CDR1 SQVTM and CDR2 ANQGSEA. The CDR3 contains 13 residues. The V gene end was trimmed by 5 bases and the J gene end by 2 bases; junction bases not matched to a gene: 5. This chain's CDR3 is CSVPGTEQETQYF. The CDR3, as DNA: TGCAGCGTTCCTGGGACAGAGCAAGAGACCCAGTACTTC. The variable domain in full, completed from reference TRBV29-1 and TRBJ2-5, reads SAVISQKPSRDICQRGTSLTIQCQVDSQVTMMFWYRQQPGQSLTLIATANQGSEATYESGFVIDKFPISRPNLTFSTLTVSNMSPEDSSIYLCSVPGTEQETQYFGPGTRLLVL.

The chain is built from TRBV4-2 and TRBJ2-1; weak D call: TRBD1 (6 bases). The better agreement between TRBJ2-7 and the DNA end casts doubt on the J call. The germline CDR1 and CDR2 sequences are LGHNA and YNFKEQ. This CDR3 contains 13 residues. This CDR3 is CASSQETRGEQYF. CDR3 sequence (DNA): TGTGCCAGCAGCCAAGAAACCAGGGGTGAGCAGTACTTC.

This chain links TRBV6-2 or TRBV6-3 with TRBJ2-3; TRBD1 aligns across 8 bases. Germline CDR1 and CDR2: MNHEY and SVGEGT. The CDR3 loop spans 15 amino acids. V was pared by 7 bases and J by 6 bases, with 12 bases of the junction left unmatched. The CDR3 is CASKNPGQATDTQYF. In nucleotides, the CDR3 is TGTGCCAGCAAAAATCCGGGACAGGCAACGGATACGCAGTATTTT.

The chain recombines TRBV7-9 with TRBJ2-7; D is undetermined. The end of the DNA is better explained by TRBJ2-5, so the J call may be wrong. The germline CDR1 and CDR2 sequences are SEHNR and FQNEAQ (reference sequence). CDR3 length: 14 residues. CDR3: CASSGFFEAETQYF. For the CDR3, the DNA is TGTGCCAGCAGCGGATTCTTTGAGGCGGAGACCCAGTACTTC.

This clonotype was seen once. The V and J genes are TRBV13 and TRBJ1-1, with a possible D match to TRBD1 (5 bases). Germline assignment: CDR1 PRHDT and CDR2 FYEKMQ (reference sequence). This CDR3 is 14 amino acids long. V lost 1 base, J lost 4 bases, and 10 bases lay in between. The DNA of the CDR3 is TGTGCCAGCAGCTTAGAGGGGAAGGGCACTGAAGCTTTCTTT. This encodes CASSLEGKGTEAFF. Based on the CDR3 plus reference TRBV13 and TRBJ1-1, the full variable domain is AAGVIQSPRHLIKEKRETATLKCYPIPRHDTVYWYQQGPGQDPQFLISFYEKMQSDKGSIPDRFSAQQFSDYHSELNMSSLELGDSALYFCASSLEGKGTEAFFGQGTRLTVV.

The V gene is TRBV6-1, the J gene TRBJ1-5; the D gene is possibly TRBD1 (6 bases). Germline V gene sequence: CDR1 MNHNS, CDR2 SASEGT. V shed 1 base and J shed 4 bases, with 11 bases lying between them. The length of the CDR3 is 15 residues. The CDR3 sequence is CASSEDGGWNQPQHF. CDR3 sequence (DNA): TGTGCCAGCAGTGAAGACGGGGGCTGGAATCAGCCCCAGCATTTT.

The chain is built from TRBV6-5 and TRBJ2-2, with a possible D match to TRBD2 (6 bases). Per germline, CDR1 MNHEY and CDR2 SVGAGI. Trimming removed 2 bases at V and 4 bases at J, with 11 bases between. The CDR3 contains 15 residues. The CDR3 DNA reads as TGTGCCAGCAGTTACGACGCCGGGAGCACCGGGGAGCTGTTTTTT. Translating it yields CASSYDAGSTGELFF.

V gene TRBV12-3 or TRBV12-4 combines with J gene TRBJ2-1; D is undetermined. Deletions cut 3 bases from V and 6 bases from J, with 9 bases between. The length of the CDR3 is 13 residues. CDR3 amino acids: CASSFPGCNEQFF. CDR3 coding DNA: TGTGCCAGCAGTTTCCCCGGGTGCAATGAGCAGTTCTTC.

The rearrangement links TRBV6-2 or TRBV6-3 to TRBJ1-1; D remains unclear. In germline, CDR1 is MNHEY, CDR2 SVGEGT. The CDR3 loop spans 12 amino acids. Trimming removed 6 bases from V and 10 bases from J, with 15 bases in between. The CDR3 DNA follows: TGTGCCAGCAGCCCGGTACCCAGCCGAGCTTTCTTT. Protein product: CASSPVPSRAFF.

This clonotype was detected only a few times. The chain couples TRBV5-6 to TRBJ2-4; D perhaps matches TRBD1 (6 bases). The J call may be faulty, since TRBJ2-5 better matches the DNA end. This CDR3 contains 13 residues. Germline V gives CDR1 SGHDT, CDR2 YYEEEE. CDR3 nucleotides: TGTGCCAGCACACCGGACAGCCAAGAGACCCAGTACTTC. This encodes CASTPDSQETQYF.

The gene calls are TRBV4-2 and TRBJ2-1; 15 bases are a match to TRBD2. J was trimmed by 7 bases and V by 2 bases; bases with no gene match: 3. Germline CDR1 LGHNA, CDR2 YNFKEQ. The CDR3 is made up of 16 amino acids. Here the CDR3 DNA reads TGTGCCAGCAGCCAATCCGGGACTAGCGGGGGGAATGAGCAGTTCTTC. This codes for CASSQSGTSGGNEQFF.

This chain links TRBV2 with TRBJ2-7; either TRBD1 or TRBD2 may fit D (5 bases each). The CDR3 runs to 11 residues. Germline V lookup: CDR1 SNHLY, CDR2 FYNNEI. V gave up 7 bases and J gave up 5 bases, with 9 bases separating them. DNA for the CDR3: TGTGCCAGCACGGGGACCGACGAGCAGTACTTC. This translates into CASTGTDEQYF.

V and J are TRBV29-1 and TRBJ2-3; TRBD2 is a possible D gene (7 bases). V lost 5 bases and J 2 bases, leaving 14 bases between the germline ends. Germline V gives CDR1 SQVTM, CDR2 ANQGSEA. CDR3 length equals 14 residues. CDR3 coding DNA: TGCAGCGTTCCCTGGGGGGGGCTCACAGATACGCAGTATTTT. Protein product: CSVPWGGLTDTQYF.

The rearrangement uses TRBV28 and TRBJ2-5; D might be TRBD1 (7 bases). The CDR3 sequence is 15 residues long. The germline CDR1 and CDR2 sequences are MDHEN and SYDVKM. V lost 5 bases, J lost 4 bases, and 17 bases lay in between. DNA for the CDR3: TGTGCCAGCAGTGCGGGGCCAGGGGGACGAGAGACCCAGTACTTC. Protein sequence: CASSAGPGGRETQYF. The full variable domain, its missing parts supplied by reference TRBV28 and TRBJ2-5, is DVKVTQSSRYLVKRTGEKVFLECVQDMDHENMFWYRQDPGLGLRLIYFSYDVKMKEKGDIPEGYSVSREKKERFSLILESASTNQTSMYLCASSAGPGGRETQYFGPGTRLLVL.

This chain links TRBV30 with TRBJ2-7, with D possibly being TRBD2 (5 bases). In germline, CDR1 is GTSNPN, CDR2 SVGIG (reference sequence). Trimming removed 0 bases at V and 3 bases at J, with 18 bases between. The CDR3 length is 16 residues. DNA of the CDR3: TGTGCCTGGAGTGTACTCGGGCCGGTCGGGGTCTACGAGCAGTACTTC. Translating gives CAWSVLGPVGVYEQYF.

This clonotype showed up just a few times. This chain uses TRBV3-1 with TRBJ2-7, with 7 bases identical to TRBD1. The CDR3 length is 14 residues. After removal of 3 bases from V and 0 bases from J, the junction contained 2 bases not matched to a gene. Germline V gene lookup returns CDR1 LGHDT and CDR2 YNNKEL (reference sequence). Written as DNA, the CDR3 is TGTGCCAGCAGCCACGGGACAGACTCCTACGAGCAGTACTTC. This translates into CASSHGTDSYEQYF.

This clonotype was recorded once. The chain employs TRBV21-1 and TRBJ2-7; the table names TRBD1, a call not compared with the DNA. TRBV21-1 is a documented pseudogene. The CDR3 covers 14 residues. CDR3 amino acids: CASTQGQHNYEQYF. CDR3 in DNA: TGTGCCAGCACCCAGGGACAACATAACTACGAGCAGTACTTC.

V gene TRBV29-1 combines with J gene TRBJ2-5; a weak D match, TRBD2 (5 bases). Deletions cut 4 bases from V and 2 bases from J, with 11 bases between. Germline V lookup: CDR1 SQVTM, CDR2 ANQGSEA. The CDR3 sequence is 13 residues long. This CDR3 reads CSVGQTNQETQYF. CDR3 sequence (DNA): TGCAGCGTTGGGCAGACTAATCAAGAGACCCAGTACTTC.

This clonotype was counted a few times. The chain carries TRBV7-9 and TRBJ2-1; 15 nucleotides line up with TRBD2. The CDR3 consists of 19 residues. V trimming: 8 bases; J trimming: 1 base; junction bases outside the gene matches: 12. Germline V gene lookup returns CDR1 SEHNR and CDR2 FQNEAQ (reference sequence). The DNA for the CDR3 is TGTGCCAGCGGGACTAGCGGGGGGCCCGGAGGAGCATCCTACAATGAGCAGTTCTTC. Encoded protein: CASGTSGGPGGASYNEQFF.